This T cell receptor (beta chain) was captured by sequencing in a study of beta chain features in type 1 diabetes. Study-level points and caveats: Within the patient group, naive, central memory and Treg TCRB repertoires appeared more similar to each other than within healthy donors. Researchers cautioned that cDNA sequencing could over-represent cells with high TCR expression. Researchers report that Type 1 diabetes patients had moderately but significantly shorter TCRB CDR3s across all four CD4+ subsets.

With respect to this clone: Its matching antigen is unknown.

CDR3 length: 12 amino acids. Germline V gives CDR1 MNHEY, CDR2 SMNVEV (reference sequence). V was pared by 5 bases and J by 5 bases, with 8 bases between. Reverse transcription of all isolated RNA meant that expressed TCRB transcripts were sequenced. The method was immunoSEQ multiplex PCR; TCRdb's version includes in-frame clones alone and lacks a portion of them. The data show about 740,000 clones, roughly 12% seen once. The clonotype originates from a man aged 18 to 29 with type 1 diabetes. Material for sequencing was naive CD4+ T cells from blood. The rearrangement uses TRBV27 and TRBJ2-3; unclear D gene. CDR3 in DNA: TGTGCCAGCAGTACCCGCGGAGATACGCAGTATTTT. This gives the protein CASSTRGDTQYF.